The clone carrying this TCR beta chain came up a few times. Antigen: not known. This record belongs to a study of radiotherapy plus CTLA-4 blockade in lung cancer. Whole-study context: Disease control reached around 30%, with objective responses in about 19%.

Broader study findings: Early blood T cell clone dynamics, with interferon-beta, were reported to best predict response.

Method: immunoSEQ multiplex PCR; TCRdb's copy keeps in-frame clones and lacks some. Counted here are under 70,000 clones, 77% occurring once; the ten biggest clones make up about 4.2%. Germline V CDR1 and CDR2: LNHDA, SQIVND (reference sequence). V was shortened by 4 bases and J by 8 bases, with 8 bases between the two germline ends. The CDR3 runs 11 residues. This material consisted of peripheral blood, taken from a patient treated with radiotherapy plus ipilimumab. The sequence derives from a human donor with non-small cell lung cancer who had a complete response to radiotherapy plus ipilimumab. V is TRBV19 and J is TRBJ1-2, with no clear D. The CDR3 spells CASSTAIGYTF. In nucleotides, the CDR3 is TGTGCCAGTAGTACAGCGATAGGCTACACCTTC.